This T cell receptor beta chain was obtained from a study of T cell responses to AZD1222 COVID-19 vaccine. Profiling relied on immunoSEQ multiplex PCR, and the TCRdb table lists in-frame clones only, not all of them. This sample carries some 60,000 clones, over 60% of them seen once, and the ten largest clones take roughly 3.6%. Source: peripheral blood, taken 28 days after the second AZD1222 dose. The receptor was derived from an adult who received the AZD1222 COVID-19 vaccine.

The CDR3 DNA sequence: TGTGCCAGCAGTTCCGGGACGGTGGATACCCAGTACTTC. The encoded protein is CASSSGTVDTQYF. J is TRBJ2-5 and V is TRBV6-6, with D perhaps being TRBD1 or TRBD2 (5 bases each). The CDR3 is 13 amino acids. CDR1 is MNHNY and CDR2 is SVGAGI in the germline V gene (reference sequence). The germline V and J ends were trimmed by 4 bases and 8 bases, with 14 bases remaining between them.